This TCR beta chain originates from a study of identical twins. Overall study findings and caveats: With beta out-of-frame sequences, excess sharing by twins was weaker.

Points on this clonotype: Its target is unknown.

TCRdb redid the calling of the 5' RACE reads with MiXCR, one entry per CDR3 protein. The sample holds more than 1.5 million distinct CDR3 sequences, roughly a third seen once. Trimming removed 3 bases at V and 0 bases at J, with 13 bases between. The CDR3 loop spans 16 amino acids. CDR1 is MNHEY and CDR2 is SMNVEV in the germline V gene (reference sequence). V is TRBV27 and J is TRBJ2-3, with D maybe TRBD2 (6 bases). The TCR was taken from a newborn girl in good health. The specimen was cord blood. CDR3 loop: CASSFYGGSSTDTQYF. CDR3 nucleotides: TGTGCCAGCAGTTTTTATGGGGGGAGTAGCACAGATACGCAGTATTTT.